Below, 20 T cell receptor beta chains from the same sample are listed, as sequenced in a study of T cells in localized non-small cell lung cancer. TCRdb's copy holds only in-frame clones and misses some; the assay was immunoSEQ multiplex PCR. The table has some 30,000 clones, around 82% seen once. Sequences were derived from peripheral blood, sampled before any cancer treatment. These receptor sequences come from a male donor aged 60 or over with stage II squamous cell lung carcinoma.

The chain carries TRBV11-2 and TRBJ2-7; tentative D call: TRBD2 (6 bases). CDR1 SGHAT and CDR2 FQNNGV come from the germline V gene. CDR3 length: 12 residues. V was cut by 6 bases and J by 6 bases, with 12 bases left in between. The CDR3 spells CASRRDFGEQYF. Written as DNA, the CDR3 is TGTGCCAGCAGACGGGACTTTGGCGAGCAGTACTTC.

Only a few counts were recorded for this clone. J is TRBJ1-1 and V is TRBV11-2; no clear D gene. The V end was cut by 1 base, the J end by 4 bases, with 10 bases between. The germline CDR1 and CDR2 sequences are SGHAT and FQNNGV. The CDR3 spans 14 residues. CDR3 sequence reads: CASSLVYASTEAFF. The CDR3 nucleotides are TGTGCCAGCAGCTTAGTATACGCGAGCACTGAAGCTTTCTTT.

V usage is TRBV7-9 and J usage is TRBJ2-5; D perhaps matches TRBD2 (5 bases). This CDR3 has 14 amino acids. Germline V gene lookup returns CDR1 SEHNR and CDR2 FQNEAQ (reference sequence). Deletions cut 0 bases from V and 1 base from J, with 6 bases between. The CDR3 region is CASSLAGAQETQYF. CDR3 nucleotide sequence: TGTGCCAGCAGCTTAGCGGGAGCCCAAGAGACCCAGTACTTC.

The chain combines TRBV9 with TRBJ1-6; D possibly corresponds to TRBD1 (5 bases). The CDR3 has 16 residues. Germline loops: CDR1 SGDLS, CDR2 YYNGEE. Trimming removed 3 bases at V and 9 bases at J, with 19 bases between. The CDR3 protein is CASSDLPGRGSSPLHF. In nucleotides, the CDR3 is TGTGCCAGCAGCGACTTGCCGGGACGGGGGTCTTCACCCCTCCACTTT. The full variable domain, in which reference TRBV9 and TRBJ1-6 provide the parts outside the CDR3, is DSGVTQTPKHLITATGQRVTLRCSPRSGDLSVYWYQQSLDQGLQFLIQYYNGEERAKGNILERFSAQQFPDLHSELNLSSLELGDSALYFCASSDLPGRGSSPLHFGNGTRLTVT.

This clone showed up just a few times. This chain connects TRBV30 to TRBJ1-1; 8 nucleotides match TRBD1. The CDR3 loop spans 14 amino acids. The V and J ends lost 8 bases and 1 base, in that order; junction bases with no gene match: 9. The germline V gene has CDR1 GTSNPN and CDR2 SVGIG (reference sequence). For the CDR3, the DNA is TGTGCCCAACACCGGGACAGGAAGAACACTGAAGCTTTCTTT. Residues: CAQHRDRKNTEAFF.

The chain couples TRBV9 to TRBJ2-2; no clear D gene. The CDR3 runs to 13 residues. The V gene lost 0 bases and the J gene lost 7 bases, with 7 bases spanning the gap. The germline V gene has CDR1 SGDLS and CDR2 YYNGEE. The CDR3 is CASSVDLIGELFF. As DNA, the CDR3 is TGTGCCAGCAGCGTAGATCTGATCGGGGAGCTGTTTTTT.

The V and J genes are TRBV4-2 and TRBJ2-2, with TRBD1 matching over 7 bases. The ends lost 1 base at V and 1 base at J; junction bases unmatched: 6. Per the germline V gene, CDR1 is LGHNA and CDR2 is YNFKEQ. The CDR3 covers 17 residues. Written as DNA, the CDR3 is TGTGCCAGCAGCCAAGGGGACAGTGCCGGGAACACCGGGGAGCTGTTTTTT. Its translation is CASSQGDSAGNTGELFF.

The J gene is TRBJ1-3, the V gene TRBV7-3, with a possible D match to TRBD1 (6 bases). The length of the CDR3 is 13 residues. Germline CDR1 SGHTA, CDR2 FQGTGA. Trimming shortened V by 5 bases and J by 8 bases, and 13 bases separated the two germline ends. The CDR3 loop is CASSPGAGDTIYF. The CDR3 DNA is TGTGCCAGCAGCCCTGGGGCAGGGGACACCATATATTTT.

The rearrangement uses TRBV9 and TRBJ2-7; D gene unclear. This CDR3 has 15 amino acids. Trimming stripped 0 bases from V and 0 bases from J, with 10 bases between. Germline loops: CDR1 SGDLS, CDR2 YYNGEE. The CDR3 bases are TGTGCCAGCAGCGTAGATCTGGGTAGCTCCTACGAGCAGTACTTC. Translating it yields CASSVDLGSSYEQYF.

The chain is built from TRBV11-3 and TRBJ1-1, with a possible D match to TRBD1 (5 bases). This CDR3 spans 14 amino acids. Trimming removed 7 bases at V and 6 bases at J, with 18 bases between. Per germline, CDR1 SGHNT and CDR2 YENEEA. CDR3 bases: TGTGCCAGCACCATGGGTCAGGGTGGCGCTGAAGCTTTCTTT. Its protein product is CASTMGQGGAEAFF.

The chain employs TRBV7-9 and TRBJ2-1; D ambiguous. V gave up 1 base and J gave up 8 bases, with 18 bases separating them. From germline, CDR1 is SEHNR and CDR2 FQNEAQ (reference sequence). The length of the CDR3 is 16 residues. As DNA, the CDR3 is TGTGCCAGCAGCTTAGTGTCCGGGCCTGTCGGCGATGAGCAGTTCTTC. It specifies CASSLVSGPVGDEQFF.

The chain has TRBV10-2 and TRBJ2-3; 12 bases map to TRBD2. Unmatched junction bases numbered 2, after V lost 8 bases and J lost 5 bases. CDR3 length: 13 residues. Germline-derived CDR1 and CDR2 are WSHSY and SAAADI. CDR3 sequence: CASRLAGVDTQYF. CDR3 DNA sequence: TGCGCCAGCCGACTAGCGGGAGTAGATACGCAGTATTTT.

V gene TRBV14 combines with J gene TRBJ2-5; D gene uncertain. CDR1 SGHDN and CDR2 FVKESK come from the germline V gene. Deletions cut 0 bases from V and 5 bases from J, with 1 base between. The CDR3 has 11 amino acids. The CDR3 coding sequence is TGTGCCAGCAGCCAAGATGAGACCCAGTACTTC. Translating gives CASSQDETQYF.

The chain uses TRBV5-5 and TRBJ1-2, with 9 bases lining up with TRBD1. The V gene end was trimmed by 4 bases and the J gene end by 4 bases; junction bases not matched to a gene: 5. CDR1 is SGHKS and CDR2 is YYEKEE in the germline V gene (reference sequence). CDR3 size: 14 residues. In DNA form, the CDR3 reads TGTGCCAGCAGCCCATGGACAGGGGCCTATGGCTACACCTTC. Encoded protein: CASSPWTGAYGYTF.

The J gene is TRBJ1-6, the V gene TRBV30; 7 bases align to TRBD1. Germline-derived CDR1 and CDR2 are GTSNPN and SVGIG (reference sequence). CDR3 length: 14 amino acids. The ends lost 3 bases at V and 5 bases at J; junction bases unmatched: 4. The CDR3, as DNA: TGTGCCTGGAGGGGACAGTCAAATAATTCACCCCTCCACTTT. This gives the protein CAWRGQSNNSPLHF.

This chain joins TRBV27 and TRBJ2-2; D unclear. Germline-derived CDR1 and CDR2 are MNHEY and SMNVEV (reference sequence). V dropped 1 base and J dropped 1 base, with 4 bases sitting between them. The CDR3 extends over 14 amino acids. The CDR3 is CASSLLQNTGELFF. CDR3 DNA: TGTGCCAGCAGTTTATTACAGAACACCGGGGAGCTGTTTTTT.

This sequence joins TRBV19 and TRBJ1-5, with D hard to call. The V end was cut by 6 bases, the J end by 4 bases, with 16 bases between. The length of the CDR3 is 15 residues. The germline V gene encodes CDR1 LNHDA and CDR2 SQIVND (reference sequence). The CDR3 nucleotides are TGTGCCAGTAGGGATAGAGGTCCCACAAATCAGCCCCAGCATTTT. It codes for CASRDRGPTNQPQHF.

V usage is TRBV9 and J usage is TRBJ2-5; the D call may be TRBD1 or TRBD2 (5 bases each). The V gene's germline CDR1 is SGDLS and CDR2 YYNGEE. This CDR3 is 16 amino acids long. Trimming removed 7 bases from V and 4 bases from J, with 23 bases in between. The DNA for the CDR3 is TGTGCCAGCGGTCGGGGCCAGAGTGGGTCCTTAGAGACCCAGTACTTC. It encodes CASGRGQSGSLETQYF.

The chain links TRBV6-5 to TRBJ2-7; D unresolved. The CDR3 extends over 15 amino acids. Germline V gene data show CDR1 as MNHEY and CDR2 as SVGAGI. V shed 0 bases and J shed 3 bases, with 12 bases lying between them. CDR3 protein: CASSYSAQLSYEQYF. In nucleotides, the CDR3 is TGTGCCAGCAGTTACTCGGCGCAGCTAAGCTACGAGCAGTACTTC.

The CDR3: CASSPLGSGTEAFF. CDR3 DNA: TGTGCCAGCAGCCCATTGGGGTCGGGCACTGAAGCTTTCTTT. This chain joins TRBV12-1 and TRBJ1-1. TRBV12-1 is given as a pseudogene. The CDR3 runs to 14 residues.